This TCR beta chain was obtained from a study of blood T cell repertoires in COVID-19. Overall study: Samples came from the United States, Italy and Spain, spanning acute and convalescent COVID-19.

Donors in Cohort 3 who had recovered were those with two negative PCRs, healthcare professional clearance, or resolution of their symptoms. The CDR3 length is 13 residues. Trimming took 7 bases from V and 3 from J; bases not matched to a gene: 6. Germline V CDR1 and CDR2: SQVTM, ANQGSEA. This clone is a singleton in its sample. Original methodology: Amplification from reference gene primers served as the basis for estimated nucleated cell counts. Profiled with immunoSEQ multiplex PCR; TCRdb holds only in-frame clones, not every one. D and trimming were read from the DNA, whereas the V and J calls and clone size are those reported in that table. The table has approximately 400,000 clones, 88% seen once; the top ten hold more than 0.95%.

This chain links TRBV29-1 with TRBJ2-7; TRBD1 aligns across 10 bases. Sequences were obtained from PBMCs or T cells enriched from blood (not recorded which). The TCR sequence derives from a woman aged 18-29 years who had recovered from COVID-19. CDR3 loop: CSAGTGDIYEQYF. In nucleotides, the CDR3 is TGCAGCGCCGGGACAGGGGACATCTACGAGCAGTACTTC.